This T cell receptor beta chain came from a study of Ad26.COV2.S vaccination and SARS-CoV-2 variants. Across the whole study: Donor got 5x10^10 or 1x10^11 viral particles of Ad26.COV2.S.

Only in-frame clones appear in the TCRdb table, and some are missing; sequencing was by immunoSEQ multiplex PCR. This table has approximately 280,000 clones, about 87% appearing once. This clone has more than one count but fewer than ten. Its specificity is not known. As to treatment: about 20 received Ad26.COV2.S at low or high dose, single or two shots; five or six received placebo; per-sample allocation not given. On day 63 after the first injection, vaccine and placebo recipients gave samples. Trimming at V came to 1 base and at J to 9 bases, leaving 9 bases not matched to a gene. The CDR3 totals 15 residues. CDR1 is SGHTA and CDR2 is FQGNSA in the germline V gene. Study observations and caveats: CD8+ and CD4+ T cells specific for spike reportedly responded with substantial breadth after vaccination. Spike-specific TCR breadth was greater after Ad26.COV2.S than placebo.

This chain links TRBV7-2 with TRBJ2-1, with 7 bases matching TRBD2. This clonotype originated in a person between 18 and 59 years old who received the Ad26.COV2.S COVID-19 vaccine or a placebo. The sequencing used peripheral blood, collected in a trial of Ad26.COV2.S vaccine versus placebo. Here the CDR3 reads CASSLGFGGIGEQFF. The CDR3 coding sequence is TGTGCCAGCAGCTTAGGTTTCGGGGGGATAGGTGAGCAGTTCTTC.